These 8 T cell receptor beta chains share one sample of origin, sequenced in a study of beta chain features in type 1 diabetes. The authors reverse transcribed all of the isolated RNA, so sequencing captured expressed TCRB transcripts. TCRdb keeps only in-frame clones here, not all; method: immunoSEQ multiplex PCR. The data show 400,000 to 500,000 clones, with 11% to 15% seen just once and approximately 0.038% held by the top ten. Material: naive CD4+ T cells from blood. The receptors were sampled from a man aged 25-40 years in good health.

Concerning this clone: The sample carries other DNA sequences with the same CDR3. The CDR3 reads CASSLAGAGTGELFF. CDR3 coding DNA: TGCGCCAGCAGCTTGGCCGGAGCCGGGACCGGGGAGCTGTTTTTT. The chain carries TRBV5-1 and TRBJ2-2; no firm D call. Trimming stripped 0 bases from V and 5 bases from J, with 11 bases between. From germline, CDR1 is SGHRS and CDR2 YFSETQ. The CDR3 spans 15 residues.

The gene calls are TRBV11-1 and TRBJ2-1; D is undetermined. The V gene lost 3 bases and the J gene lost 5 bases, with 14 bases spanning the gap. The CDR3 consists of 15 residues. Germline values: CDR1 SGHAT, CDR2 FQDESV (reference sequence). In DNA form, the CDR3 reads TGTGCCAGCAGCTTTCGGTGGGAAGGGCACAATGAGCAGTTCTTC. Translation: CASSFRWEGHNEQFF.

This clone was observed a handful of times. The CDR3 DNA is TGTGCCAGCAGCTTAGACCTGTGGGGGAACACTGAAGCTTTCTTT. This sequence encodes CASSLDLWGNTEAFF. V is TRBV7-9 and J is TRBJ1-1; D is unclear. Germline V CDR1 and CDR2: SEHNR, FQNEAQ (reference sequence). V lost 1 base to trimming and J lost 1 base, with 10 bases between them. The CDR3 contains 15 residues. The entire variable domain, with the rest obtained from reference TRBV7-9 and TRBJ1-1, is as follows: DTGVSQNPRHKITKRGQNVTFRCDPISEHNRLYWYRQTLGQGPEFLTYFQNEAQLEKSRLLSDRFSAERPKGSFSTLEIQRTEQGDSAMYLCASSLDLWGNTEAFFGQGTRLTVV.

There are a few counts of this clone. V and J are TRBV2 and TRBJ2-5; D is undetermined. CDR3 length: 12 residues. Germline V gene lookup returns CDR1 SNHLY and CDR2 FYNNEI. Trimming took off 6 bases at V and 6 bases at J, with 11 bases between the two ends. This chain's CDR3 is CASSTSVKTQYF. As DNA, the CDR3 is TGTGCCAGCAGCACGTCCGTGAAGACCCAGTACTTC. The whole variable domain, filled in from reference TRBV2 and TRBJ2-5, reads EPEVTQTPSHQVTQMGQEVILRCVPISNHLYFYWYRQILGQKVEFLVSFYNNEISEKSEIFDDQFSVERPDGSNFTLKIRSTKLEDSAMYFCASSTSVKTQYFGPGTRLLVL.

The CDR3 spells CASSSWGRAQETQYF. The CDR3 DNA reads TGTGCCAGCAGTTCGTGGGGGAGGGCCCAAGAGACCCAGTACTTC. The chain combines TRBV27 with TRBJ2-5, with 7 bases fitting TRBD2. CDR1 is MNHEY, CDR2 SMNVEV, per germline (reference sequence). The trim removed 4 bases at V and 1 base at J, leaving 6 bases unmatched. The CDR3 spans 15 residues.

Concerning this clone itself: Additional DNA sequences in this sample encode the identical CDR3. V is TRBV7-9 and J is TRBJ2-5; unclear D gene. The CDR3 loop spans 13 amino acids. V dropped 1 base and J dropped 1 base, with 4 bases sitting between them. Germline V CDR1 and CDR2: SEHNR, FQNEAQ (reference sequence). This chain's CDR3 is CASSLGGQETQYF. In DNA, the CDR3 is TGTGCCAGCAGCTTAGGGGGCCAAGAGACCCAGTACTTC. The whole variable domain, filled in from reference TRBV7-9 and TRBJ2-5, reads DTGVSQNPRHKITKRGQNVTFRCDPISEHNRLYWYRQTLGQGPEFLTYFQNEAQLEKSRLLSDRFSAERPKGSFSTLEIQRTEQGDSAMYLCASSLGGQETQYFGPGTRLLVL.

The chain couples TRBV4-1 to TRBJ2-3; possible D gene TRBD1, 5 bases. Per germline, CDR1 MGHRA and CDR2 YSYEKL. The CDR3 consists of 14 residues. The V end was cut by 0 bases, the J end by 5 bases, with 9 bases between. The CDR3: CASSQDRGGDTQYF. Here the CDR3 DNA reads TGCGCCAGCAGCCAAGATAGGGGTGGAGATACGCAGTATTTT.

The V gene is TRBV7-2, the J gene TRBJ2-5; 9 bases fit TRBD1. The germline CDR1 and CDR2 sequences are SGHTA and FQGNSA. The CDR3 extends over 14 amino acids. Trimming removed 8 bases from V and 4 bases from J; junction bases left unmatched: 8. The CDR3 DNA reads as TGTGCCAGCGGTCCGGGACAGGGACGAGAGACCCAGTACTTC. Its translation is CASGPGQGRETQYF.